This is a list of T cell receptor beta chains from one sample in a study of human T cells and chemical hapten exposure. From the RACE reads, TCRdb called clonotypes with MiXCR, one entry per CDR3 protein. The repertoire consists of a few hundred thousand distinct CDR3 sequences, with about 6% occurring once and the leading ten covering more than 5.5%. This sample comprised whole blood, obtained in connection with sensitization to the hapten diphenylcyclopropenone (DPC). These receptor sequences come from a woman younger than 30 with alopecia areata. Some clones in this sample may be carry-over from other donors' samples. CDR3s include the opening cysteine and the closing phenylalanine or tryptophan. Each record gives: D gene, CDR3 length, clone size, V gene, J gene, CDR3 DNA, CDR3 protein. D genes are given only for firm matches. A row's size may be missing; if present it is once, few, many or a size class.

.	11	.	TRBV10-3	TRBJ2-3	TGTGCCATCAGGGACACAGATACGCAGTATTTT	CAIRDTDTQYF
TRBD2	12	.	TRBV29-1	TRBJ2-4	TGCAGCGTGGGACTAGCGGGGGGAAATCAGTACTTC	CSVGLAGGNQYF
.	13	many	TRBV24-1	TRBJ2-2	TGTGCCACCAGTGGGACCCAAGGCGGGGAGCTGTTTTTT	CATSGTQGGELFF
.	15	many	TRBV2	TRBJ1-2	TGTGCCAGCAGTGAGGAGATCCCGGCGGACTATGGCTACACCTTC	CASSEEIPADYGYTF
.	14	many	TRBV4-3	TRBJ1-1	TGCGCCAGCAGCCAAGCTGAGGCGAACACTGAAGCTTTCTTT	CASSQAEANTEAFF
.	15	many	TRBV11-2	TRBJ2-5	TGTGCCAGCAGCTCTGGTGGTTGGGGCGAGGAGACCCAGTACTTC	CASSSGGWGEETQYF
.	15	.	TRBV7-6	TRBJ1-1	TGTGCCAGCAGCTTAGTTGGGGGCACGGACACTGAAGCTTTCTTT	CASSLVGGTDTEAFF
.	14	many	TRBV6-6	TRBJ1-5	TGTGCCAGCAGTTACTCTACCGGGGGGCAGCCCCAGCATTTT	CASSYSTGGQPQHF
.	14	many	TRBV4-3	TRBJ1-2	TGCGCCAGCAGCCAGAAAGTGCCCGGGACACTGGTCTACTTC	CASSQKVPGTLVYF
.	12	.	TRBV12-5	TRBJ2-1	TGTGCTAGTGGTTGCCGGACACCTGAGCAGTTCTTC	CASGCRTPEQFF
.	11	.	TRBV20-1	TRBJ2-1	TGCAGTGCTGGTTGTTGCATCGAGCAGTTCTTC	CSAGCCIEQFF
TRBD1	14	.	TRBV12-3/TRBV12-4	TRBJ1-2	TGTGCCAGCTGTCATCCGGGACAGCCGGGAGGCTACACCTTC	CASCHPGQPGGYTF
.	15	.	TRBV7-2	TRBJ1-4	TGTGCCAGCAGCTTGACCACGGGATACAATGAAAAACTGTTTTTT	CASSLTTGYNEKLFF
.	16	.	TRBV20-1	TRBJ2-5	TGCAGTGCTAGAGATCATAGCACGGGACTCAGAGAGACCCAGTACTTC	CSARDHSTGLRETQYF
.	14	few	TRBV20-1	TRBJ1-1	TGCAGTGCGCCCAACGGGGTGGCGGGGACTGAAGCTTTCTTT	CSAPNGVAGTEAFF
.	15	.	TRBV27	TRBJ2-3	TGTGCCAGCAGTTTAGCCAGGAGGCACACAGATACGCAGTATTTT	CASSLARRHTDTQYF
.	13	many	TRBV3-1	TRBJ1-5	TGTGCCAGCAGCCACGGTAACAATCAGCCCCAGCATTTT	CASSHGNNQPQHF
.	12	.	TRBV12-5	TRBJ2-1	TGTGCTAGTGGTATTAGTTACAATGAGCAGTTCTTC	CASGISYNEQFF
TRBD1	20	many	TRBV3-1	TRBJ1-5	TGTGCCAGCAGCCAAGATTGTGAGGGTTCGGGACAGGGGGAGGATCAGCCCCAGCATTTT	CASSQDCEGSGQGEDQPQHF
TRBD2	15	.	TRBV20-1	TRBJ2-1	TGCAGTGCTGAACTAGCGGGGTATGCCTACAATGAGCAGTTCTTC	CSAELAGYAYNEQFF
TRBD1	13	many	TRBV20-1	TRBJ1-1	TGCAGTGCTAGAGTCCAGGGGGACACTGAAGCTTTCTTT	CSARVQGDTEAFF
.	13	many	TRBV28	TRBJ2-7	TGTGCCAGCACCCTCCGGCAGGGGGGGAAGCAGTACTTC	CASTLRQGGKQYF
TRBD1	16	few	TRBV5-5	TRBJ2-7	TGTGCCAGCAGCTTGATCCCCGGGACAGGGAGGTACGAGCAGTACTTC	CASSLIPGTGRYEQYF
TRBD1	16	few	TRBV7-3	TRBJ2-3	TGTGCCAGCAGCCAGGGTCTAGGACAGGGTACAGATACGCAGTATTTT	CASSQGLGQGTDTQYF
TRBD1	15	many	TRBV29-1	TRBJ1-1	TGCAGCGCCCAGGGGGAACACGGGGCTCGGACTGAAGCTTTCTTT	CSAQGEHGARTEAFF
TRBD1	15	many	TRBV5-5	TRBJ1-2	TGTGCCAGCAGCCCTTCCATCTATGACAGGGACGGCTACACCTTC	CASSPSIYDRDGYTF
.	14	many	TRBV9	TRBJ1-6	TGTGCCAGCAGCGTAGAACAGGTGGATTCACCCCTCCACTTT	CASSVEQVDSPLHF
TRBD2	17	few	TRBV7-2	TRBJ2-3	TGTGCCAGCAGCTTATATCTAGCGGGGGCAAGCACAGATACGCAGTATTTT	CASSLYLAGASTDTQYF
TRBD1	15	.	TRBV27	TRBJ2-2	TGTGCCAGCAGTTTGACAGGGTTAAACACCGGGGAGCTGTTTTTT	CASSLTGLNTGELFF
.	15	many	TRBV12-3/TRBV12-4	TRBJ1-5	TGTGCCAGCAGTTTCAGTTCCCGGGTCAAGCAGCCCCAGCATTTT	CASSFSSRVKQPQHF
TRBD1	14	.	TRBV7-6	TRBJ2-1	TGTGCCAGCAGCGAAAGACAGGGGGCGGTTGAGCAGTTCTTC	CASSERQGAVEQFF
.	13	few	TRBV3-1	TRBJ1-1	TGTGCCAGCAGCCAAGTTCATACCACTGAAGCTTTCTTT	CASSQVHTTEAFF
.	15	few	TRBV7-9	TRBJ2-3	TGTGCCAGCACTGGCGGGGGCAACCGAGCCGATACGCAGTATTTT	CASTGGGNRADTQYF
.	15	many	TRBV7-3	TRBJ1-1	TGTGCCAGCAGCTCACAACCGGCAGCGAGGGCTGAAGCTTTCTTT	CASSSQPAARAEAFF
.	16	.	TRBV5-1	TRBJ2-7	TGCGCCAGCAGCCCCAGGGGGGGAAAAAGCTCCTACGAGCAGTACTTC	CASSPRGGKSSYEQYF
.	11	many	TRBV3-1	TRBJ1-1	TGTGCCAGCAGCCAAGTCGGTGAAGCTTTCTTT	CASSQVGEAFF
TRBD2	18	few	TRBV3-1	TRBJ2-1	TGTGCCAGCAGCCAAGATGAGACTAGCGGGGAGCTATACAATGAGCAGTTCTTC	CASSQDETSGELYNEQFF